Presented here are 22 T cell receptor beta chains from one specimen sequenced in a study of shared clonotypes between healthy human individuals. TCRdb's table, derived via immunoSEQ multiplex PCR, lists solely in-frame clones and lacks some. The sample includes some 1.4 million clones, approximately 97% of them seen just once. The sequenced sample consisted of naive CD4+ T cells sorted from blood. Subset reported: CD45RA+ positively selected. The receptors were sampled from a man younger than 45 in good health.

V gene TRBV12-5 combines with J gene TRBJ2-1, with D unclear. With 1 base removed from V and 10 bases from J, the gap between germline ends came to 8 bases. This CDR3 region has 12 residues. Germline CDR1 and CDR2: LGHNT and FRNRAP. CDR3 bases: TGTGCTAGTGGTTTGGATTTAGGAGAGCAGTTCTTC. It specifies CASGLDLGEQFF.

This chain links TRBV7-2 with TRBJ2-7, with D maybe TRBD2 (6 bases). The CDR3 is made up of 13 amino acids. Trimming took off 8 bases at V and 3 bases at J, with 14 bases between the two ends. Looked up from germline, CDR1 is SGHTA and CDR2 is FQGNSA. The DNA of the CDR3 is TGTGCCAGCGGAATAGCGGCCGACTACGAGCAGTACTTC. As protein: CASGIAADYEQYF.

The chain uses TRBV6-5 and TRBJ2-7, with a tentative D call TRBD1 (7 bases). Looked up from germline, CDR1 is MNHEY and CDR2 is SVGAGI. The CDR3 covers 16 residues. Trimming took off 4 bases at V and 4 bases at J, with 20 bases between the two ends. The CDR3 nucleotides are TGTGCCAGCAGTTTGCGGAGGACAGGTCGGGGGTACGAGCAGTACTTC. Residues: CASSLRRTGRGYEQYF.

The chain combines TRBV6-6 with TRBJ2-7; weak D call: TRBD2 (6 bases). Germline V gene lookup returns CDR1 MNHNY and CDR2 SVGAGI (reference sequence). The length of the CDR3 is 13 residues. The V gene lost 5 bases and the J gene lost 5 bases, with 13 bases spanning the gap. CDR3 loop: CASSPGVLDEQYF. CDR3 DNA: TGTGCCAGCAGTCCGGGAGTGTTAGACGAGCAGTACTTC.

The chain couples TRBV5-1 to TRBJ2-5; D is perhaps TRBD1 (5 bases). Germline V gene sequence: CDR1 SGHRS, CDR2 YFSETQ. V shed 0 bases and J shed 6 bases, with 21 bases lying between them. This CDR3 is built from 17 residues. CDR3 nucleotides: TGCGCCAGCAGCTTGGAAGCCACAGGAGCCCAGGTGAAGACCCAGTACTTC. Encoded protein: CASSLEATGAQVKTQYF. Variable domain in full (rest from reference TRBV5-1 and TRBJ2-5): KAGVTQTPRYLIKTRGQQVTLSCSPISGHRSVSWYQQTPGQGLQFLFEYFSETQRNKGNFPGRFSGRQFSNSRSEMNVSTLELGDSALYLCASSLEATGAQVKTQYFGPGTRLLVL.

The CDR3: CASRYRRVEKLFF. The CDR3 nucleotides read TGTGCCAGCAGGTATAGGAGGGTTGAAAAACTGTTTTTT. The gene calls are TRBV28 and TRBJ1-4; D not resolved. There are 13 residues in the CDR3. V was shortened by 6 bases and J by 7 bases, with 12 bases between the two germline ends. Germline values: CDR1 MDHEN, CDR2 SYDVKM. The whole variable domain, filled in from reference TRBV28 and TRBJ1-4, reads DVKVTQSSRYLVKRTGEKVFLECVQDMDHENMFWYRQDPGLGLRLIYFSYDVKMKEKGDIPEGYSVSREKKERFSLILESASTNQTSMYLCASRYRRVEKLFFGSGTQLSVL.

V and J are TRBV5-4 and TRBJ2-1; TRBD2 might be the D (6 bases). Germline V gene data show CDR1 as SGHNT and CDR2 as YYREEE (reference sequence). This CDR3 has 18 amino acids. Trimming left V 2 bases short and J 10 bases short, with 28 bases between. DNA of the CDR3: TGTGCCAGCAGCTTAAGAGTTTCGGGGGACGGCCTCTTGAAAGAGCAGTTCTTC. Protein: CASSLRVSGDGLLKEQFF.

The chain is built from TRBV19 and TRBJ2-6; 7 bases fit TRBD1. The V and J ends lost 11 bases and 1 base, in that order; junction bases with no gene match: 8. The CDR3 length is 15 residues. Germline loops: CDR1 LNHDA, CDR2 SQIVND (reference sequence). The DNA of the CDR3 is TGTGCCTCCGGAACAGGGGAGTCTGGGGCCAACGTCCTGACTTTC. Encoded protein: CASGTGESGANVLTF.

J is TRBJ2-1 and V is TRBV5-1, with 7 bases identical to TRBD2. Trimming removed 1 base from V and 8 bases from J; junction bases left unmatched: 6. CDR3 length: 14 residues. Germline V gene sequence: CDR1 SGHRS, CDR2 YFSETQ. CDR3 nucleotides: TGCGCCAGCAGCTTGTTCGCGGGAGACGATGAGCAGTTCTTC. Translating it yields CASSLFAGDDEQFF.

This chain joins TRBV7-2 and TRBJ2-7; 10 bases line up with TRBD1. The V gene's germline CDR1 is SGHTA and CDR2 FQGNSA. V was clipped by 3 bases and J by 0 bases; unmatched bases: 2. CDR3 length: 15 residues. CDR3 in DNA: TGTGCCAGCAGCTTCGGGACAGGGGTCTCCTACGAGCAGTACTTC. It is translated as CASSFGTGVSYEQYF.

The V call is TRBV6-1, the J call TRBJ2-7; D is undetermined. Germline-derived CDR1 and CDR2 are MNHNS and SASEGT. The CDR3 sequence is 16 residues long. V was trimmed by 2 bases and J by 1 base, leaving 15 bases between them. The CDR3 region has the DNA TGTGCCAGCAGTGAACCATCCATCCGGGCTTCCTACGAGCAGTACTTC. This codes for CASSEPSIRASYEQYF.

The chain employs TRBV2 and TRBJ2-7; D is unclear. The CDR3 length is 15 residues. In germline, CDR1 is SNHLY, CDR2 FYNNEI. With 4 bases removed from V and 2 bases from J, the gap between germline ends came to 15 bases. CDR3 in amino acids: CASSGASGGAYEQYF. Written as DNA, the CDR3 is TGTGCCAGCAGTGGGGCTTCGGGCGGTGCCTACGAGCAGTACTTC.

This clone was seen a few times. The V call is TRBV7-2, the J call TRBJ2-1; 7 bases are shared with TRBD1. V gave up 0 bases and J gave up 4 bases; unmatched junction bases: 6. The CDR3 contains 16 residues. CDR1 is SGHTA and CDR2 is FQGNSA in the germline V gene. CDR3 sequence reads: CASSLAAQGWYNEQFF. CDR3 bases: TGTGCCAGCAGCTTAGCGGCACAGGGGTGGTACAATGAGCAGTTCTTC.

This clone was counted once. V and J are TRBV5-4 and TRBJ2-5; 10 nucleotides match TRBD1. Germline V gene data show CDR1 as SGHNT and CDR2 as YYREEE (reference sequence). V was pared by 5 bases and J by 4 bases, with 8 bases of the junction left unmatched. CDR3 length: 15 amino acids. CDR3 sequence: CASRQTGGGGETQYF. DNA for the CDR3: TGTGCCAGCAGACAGACAGGGGGCGGCGGAGAGACCCAGTACTTC.

In its sample, this clone was seen once. The J gene is TRBJ2-7, the V gene TRBV28; weak D call: TRBD2 (5 bases). The CDR3 runs to 14 residues. V was pared by 10 bases and J by 3 bases, with 19 bases between. In germline, CDR1 is MDHEN, CDR2 SYDVKM. The CDR3: CATQEAASGYEQYF. DNA for the CDR3: TGTGCCACCCAGGAGGCAGCAAGTGGCTACGAGCAGTACTTC.

V is TRBV18 and J is TRBJ2-3, with D possibly TRBD1 on 5 matching bases. V shed 3 bases and J shed 6 bases, with 13 bases lying between them. This CDR3 is built from 14 residues. Germline CDR1 and CDR2: KGHSH and LQKENI. CDR3 sequence: CASSPWARADTQYF. The CDR3 DNA reads TGTGCCAGCTCACCTTGGGCCAGGGCGGATACGCAGTATTTT. Complete variable domain (other parts from reference TRBV18 and TRBJ2-3): NAGVMQNPRHLVRRRGQEARLRCSPMKGHSHVYWYRQLPEEGLKFMVYLQKENIIDESGMPKERFSAEFPKEGPSILRIQQVVRGDSAAYFCASSPWARADTQYFGPGTRLTVL.

As DNA, the CDR3 is TGTGCCAGCTTAAGGCGAGGATCGGTCAATCAGCCCCAGCATTTT. It codes for CASLRRGSVNQPQHF. The V gene is TRBV19, the J gene TRBJ1-5, with D uncertain. The germline gives CDR1 LNHDA, CDR2 SQIVND (reference sequence). The CDR3 is 15 amino acids. The V end was cut by 9 bases, the J end by 3 bases, with 18 bases between. Complete variable domain (other parts from reference TRBV19 and TRBJ1-5): DGGITQSPKYLFRKEGQNVTLSCEQNLNHDAMYWYRQDPGQGLRLIYYSQIVNDFQKGDIAEGYSVSREKKESFPLTVTSAQKNPTAFYLCASLRRGSVNQPQHFGDGTRLSIL.

This chain joins TRBV11-2 and TRBJ2-7; 7 bases line up with TRBD2. The CDR3 covers 14 residues. Germline CDR1 reads SGHAT; CDR2 reads FQNNGV. J gave up 1 base and V 5 bases, and 5 bases lay outside the gene matches. CDR3 sequence reads: CASSPSGLSYEQYF. The CDR3 DNA sequence: TGTGCCAGCAGCCCTAGCGGATTGTCCTACGAGCAGTACTTC.

The genes are TRBV14 and TRBJ2-7, with 9 positions matching TRBD1. From germline, CDR1 is SGHDN and CDR2 FVKESK. V was clipped by 1 base and J by 5 bases; unmatched bases: 9. The CDR3 is made up of 16 amino acids. DNA for the CDR3: TGTGCCAGCAGCCAAGGTCCGGGACAGGGTAATGACGAGCAGTACTTC. It specifies CASSQGPGQGNDEQYF.

This CDR3 reads CAIGRVSGSSYEQYF. The CDR3 nucleotides are TGTGCCATCGGGAGAGTTAGCGGGAGCTCCTACGAGCAGTACTTC. The chain has TRBV10-3 and TRBJ2-7, with 9 bases fitting TRBD2. Per germline, CDR1 ENHRY and CDR2 SYGVKD. Trimming cost V 8 bases and J 0 bases; bases outside gene matches: 8. The CDR3 is 15 amino acids.

The genes are TRBV19 and TRBJ1-2, with 10 bases matching TRBD1. CDR1 and CDR2 from the germline V gene are LNHDA and SQIVND (reference sequence). The ends lost 5 bases at V and 4 bases at J; junction bases unmatched: 7. This CDR3 spans 15 amino acids. The CDR3, as DNA: TGTGCCAGTAGTCCAACGACAGGGGGCGTCTATGGCTACACCTTC. This gives the protein CASSPTTGGVYGYTF.

The CDR3 is CASSLGAGVYNEQFF. For the CDR3, the DNA is TGTGCCAGCAGCTTGGGCGCGGGGGTCTACAATGAGCAGTTCTTC. The chain has TRBV7-6 and TRBJ2-1; 7 positions agree with TRBD2. V shed 3 bases, J shed 3 bases, and the junction held 5 bases outside the gene matches. The CDR3 is made up of 15 amino acids. Germline loops: CDR1 SGHVS, CDR2 FNYEAQ.